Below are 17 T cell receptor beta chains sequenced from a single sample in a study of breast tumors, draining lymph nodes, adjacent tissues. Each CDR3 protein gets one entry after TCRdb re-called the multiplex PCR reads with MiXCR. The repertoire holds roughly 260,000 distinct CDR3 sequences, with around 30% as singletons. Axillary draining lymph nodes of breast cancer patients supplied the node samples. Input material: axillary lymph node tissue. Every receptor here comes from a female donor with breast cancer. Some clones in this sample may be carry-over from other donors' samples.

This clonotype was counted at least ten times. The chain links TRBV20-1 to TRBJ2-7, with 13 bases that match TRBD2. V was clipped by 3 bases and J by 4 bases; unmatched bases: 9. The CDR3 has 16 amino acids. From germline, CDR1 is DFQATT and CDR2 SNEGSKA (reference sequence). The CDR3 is CSARPPGTSGVYEQYF. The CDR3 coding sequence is TGCAGTGCTAGGCCCCCCGGGACTAGCGGGGTTTACGAGCAGTACTTC.

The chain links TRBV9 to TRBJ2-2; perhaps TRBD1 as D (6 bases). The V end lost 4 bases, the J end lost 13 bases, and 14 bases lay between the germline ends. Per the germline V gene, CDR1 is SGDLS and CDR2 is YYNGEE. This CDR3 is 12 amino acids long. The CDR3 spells CASSLMTRGLFF. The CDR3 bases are TGTGCCAGCAGCCTTATGACCAGGGGGCTGTTTTTT.

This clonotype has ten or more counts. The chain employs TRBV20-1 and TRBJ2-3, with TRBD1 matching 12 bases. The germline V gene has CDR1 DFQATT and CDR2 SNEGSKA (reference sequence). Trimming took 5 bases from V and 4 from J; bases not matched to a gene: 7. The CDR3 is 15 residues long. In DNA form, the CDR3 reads TGCAGTGCTCCGTCCGGGACAGGGGGCCCAGATACGCAGTATTTT. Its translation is CSAPSGTGGPDTQYF.

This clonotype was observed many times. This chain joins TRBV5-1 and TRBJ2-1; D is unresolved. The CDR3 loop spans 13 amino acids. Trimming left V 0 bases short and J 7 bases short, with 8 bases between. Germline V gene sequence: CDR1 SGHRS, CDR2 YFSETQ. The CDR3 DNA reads TGCGCCAGCAGCTTGGGTTTTCGGAATGAGCAGTTCTTC. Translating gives CASSLGFRNEQFF.

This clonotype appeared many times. Here the CDR3 reads CASSRIPGAHTDTQYF. For the CDR3, the DNA is TGTGCCAGCAGCCGAATACCAGGGGCGCACACAGATACGCAGTATTTT. The J gene is TRBJ2-3, the V gene TRBV7-6; a possible D gene is TRBD1 (6 bases). The germline V and J ends were trimmed by 5 bases and 2 bases, with 17 bases remaining between them. Germline-derived CDR1 and CDR2 are SGHVS and FNYEAQ. This CDR3 region has 16 residues.

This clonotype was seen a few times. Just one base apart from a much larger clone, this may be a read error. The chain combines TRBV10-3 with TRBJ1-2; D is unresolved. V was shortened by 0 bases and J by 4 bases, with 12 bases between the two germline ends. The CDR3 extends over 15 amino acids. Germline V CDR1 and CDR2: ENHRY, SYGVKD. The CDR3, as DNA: TGTGCCATCAGTGAGTCGTCAGCGACCCCCTATGGCTACACCTTC. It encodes CAISESSATPYGYTF.

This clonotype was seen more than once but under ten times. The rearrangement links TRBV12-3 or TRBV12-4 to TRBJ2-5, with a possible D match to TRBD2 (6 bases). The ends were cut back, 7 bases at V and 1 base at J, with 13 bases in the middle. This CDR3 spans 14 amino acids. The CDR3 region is CASTWGGRQETQYF. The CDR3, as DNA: TGTGCCAGCACCTGGGGAGGTCGCCAAGAGACCCAGTACTTC.

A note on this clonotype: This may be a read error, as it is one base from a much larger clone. The CDR3 reads CASSVKREDSYNAQFF. The CDR3, as DNA: TGTGCCAGCAGCGTAAAGCGGGAGGACTCCTACAATGCGCAGTTCTTC. The chain employs TRBV9 and TRBJ2-1; TRBD2 aligns across 9 bases. CDR3 size: 16 residues. Germline CDR1 is SGDLS and CDR2 is YYNGEE.

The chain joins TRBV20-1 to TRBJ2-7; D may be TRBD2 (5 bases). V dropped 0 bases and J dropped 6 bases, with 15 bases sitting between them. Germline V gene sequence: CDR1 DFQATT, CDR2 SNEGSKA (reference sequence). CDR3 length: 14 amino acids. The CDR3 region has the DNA TGCAGTGCTAGAGACGTGCGGGTATACTGCGAGCAGTACTTC. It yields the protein CSARDVRVYCEQYF.

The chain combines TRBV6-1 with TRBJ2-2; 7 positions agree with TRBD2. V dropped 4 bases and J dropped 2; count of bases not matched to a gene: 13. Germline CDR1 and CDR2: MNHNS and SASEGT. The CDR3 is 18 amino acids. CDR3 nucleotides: TGTGCCAGCAGTGTTCTCGTGGTGGGAGGGCCCAACACCGGGGAGCTGTTTTTT. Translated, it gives CASSVLVVGGPNTGELFF.

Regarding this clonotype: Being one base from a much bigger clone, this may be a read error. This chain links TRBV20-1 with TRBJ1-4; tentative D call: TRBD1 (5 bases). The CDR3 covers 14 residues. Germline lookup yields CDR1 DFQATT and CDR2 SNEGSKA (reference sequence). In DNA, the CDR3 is TGCAGTGCTAGAAGACAGACAACTAATGCAAAACTGTTTTTT. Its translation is CSARRQTTNAKLFF.

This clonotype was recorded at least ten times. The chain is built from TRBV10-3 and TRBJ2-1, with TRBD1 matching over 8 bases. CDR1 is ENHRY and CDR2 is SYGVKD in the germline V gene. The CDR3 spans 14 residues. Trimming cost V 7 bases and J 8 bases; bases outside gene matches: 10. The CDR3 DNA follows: TGTGCCATCAAACAGGACAGGGAGATGGATGAGCAGTTCTTC. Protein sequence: CAIKQDREMDEQFF.

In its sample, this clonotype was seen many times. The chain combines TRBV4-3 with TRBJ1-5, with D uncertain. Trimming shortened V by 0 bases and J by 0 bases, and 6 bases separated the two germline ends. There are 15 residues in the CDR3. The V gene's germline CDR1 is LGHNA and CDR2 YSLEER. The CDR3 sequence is CASSQDGDSNQPQHF. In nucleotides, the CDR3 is TGCGCCAGCAGCCAAGATGGGGATAGCAATCAGCCCCAGCATTTT.

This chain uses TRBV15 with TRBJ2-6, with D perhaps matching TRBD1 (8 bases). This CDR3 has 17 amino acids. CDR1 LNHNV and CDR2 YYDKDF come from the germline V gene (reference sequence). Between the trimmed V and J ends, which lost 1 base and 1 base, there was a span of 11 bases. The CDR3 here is CATSRAQGGSGANVLTF. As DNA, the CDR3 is TGTGCCACCAGCAGAGCACAGGGGGGGTCTGGGGCCAACGTCCTGACTTTC. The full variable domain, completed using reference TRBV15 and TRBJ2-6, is DAMVIQNPRYQVTQFGKPVTLSCSQTLNHNVMYWYQQKSSQAPKLLFHYYDKDFNNEADTPDNFQSRRPNTSFCFLDIRSPGLGDTAMYLCATSRAQGGSGANVLTFGAGSRLTVL.

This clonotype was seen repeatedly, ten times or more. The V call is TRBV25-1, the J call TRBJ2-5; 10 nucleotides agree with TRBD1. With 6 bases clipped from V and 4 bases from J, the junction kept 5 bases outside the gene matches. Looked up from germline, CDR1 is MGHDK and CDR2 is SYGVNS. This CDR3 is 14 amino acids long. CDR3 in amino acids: CASSEGQGIETQYF. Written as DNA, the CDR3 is TGTGCCAGCAGCGAGGGACAGGGGATAGAGACCCAGTACTTC.

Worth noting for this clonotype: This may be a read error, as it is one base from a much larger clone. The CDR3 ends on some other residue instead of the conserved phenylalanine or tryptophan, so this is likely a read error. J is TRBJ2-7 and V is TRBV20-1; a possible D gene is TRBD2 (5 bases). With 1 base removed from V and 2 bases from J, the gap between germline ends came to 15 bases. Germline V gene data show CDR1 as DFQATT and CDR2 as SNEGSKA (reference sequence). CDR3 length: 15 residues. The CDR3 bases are TGCAGTGCTAGAGGGGTTGTCCGGGGTACCTACGAGCAGTACCTC. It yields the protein CSARGVVRGTYEQYL.

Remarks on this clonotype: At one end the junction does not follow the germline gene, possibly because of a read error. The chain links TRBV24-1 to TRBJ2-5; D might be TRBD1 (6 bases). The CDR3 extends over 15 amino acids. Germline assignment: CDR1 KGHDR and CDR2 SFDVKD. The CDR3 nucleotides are TGTGCCGCCAGTGACCGACAACAGGGCTGGGAGACCCAGTACTTC. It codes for CAASDRQQGWETQYF.